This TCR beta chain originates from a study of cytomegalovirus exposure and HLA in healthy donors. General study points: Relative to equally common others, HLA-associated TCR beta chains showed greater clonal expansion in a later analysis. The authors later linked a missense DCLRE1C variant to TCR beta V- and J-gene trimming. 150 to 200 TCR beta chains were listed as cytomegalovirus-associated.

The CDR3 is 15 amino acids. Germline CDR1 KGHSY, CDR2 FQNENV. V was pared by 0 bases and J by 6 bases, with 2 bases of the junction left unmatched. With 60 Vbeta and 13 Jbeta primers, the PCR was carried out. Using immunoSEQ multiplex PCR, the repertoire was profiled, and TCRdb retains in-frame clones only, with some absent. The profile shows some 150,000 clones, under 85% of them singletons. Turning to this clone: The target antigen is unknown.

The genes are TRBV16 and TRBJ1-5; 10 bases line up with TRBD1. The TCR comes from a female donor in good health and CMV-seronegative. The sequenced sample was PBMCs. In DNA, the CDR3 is TGTGCCAGCAGCCAATCGACAGGGGGCGGTCAGCCCCAGCATTTT. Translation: CASSQSTGGGQPQHF.